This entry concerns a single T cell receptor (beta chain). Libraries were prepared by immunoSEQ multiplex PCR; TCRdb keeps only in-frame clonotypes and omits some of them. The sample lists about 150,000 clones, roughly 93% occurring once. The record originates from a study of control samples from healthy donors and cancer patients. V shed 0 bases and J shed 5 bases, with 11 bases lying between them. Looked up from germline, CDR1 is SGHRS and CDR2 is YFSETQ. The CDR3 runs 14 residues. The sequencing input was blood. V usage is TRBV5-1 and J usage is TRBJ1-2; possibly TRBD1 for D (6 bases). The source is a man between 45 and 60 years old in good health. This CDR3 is CASSLEGGGYGYTF. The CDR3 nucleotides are TGCGCCAGCAGCTTGGAGGGGGGAGGATATGGCTACACCTTC. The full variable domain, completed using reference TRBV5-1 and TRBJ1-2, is KAGVTQTPRYLIKTRGQQVTLSCSPISGHRSVSWYQQTPGQGLQFLFEYFSETQRNKGNFPGRFSGRQFSNSRSEMNVSTLELGDSALYLCASSLEGGGYGYTFGSGTRLTVV.